This T cell receptor beta chain was recorded in a study of blood T cell repertoires in COVID-19. Turning to the study itself: The analysed material was cDNA or gDNA that came from T cells, B-cell-depleted T cells, or PBMCs.

Study members were between about 18 and 95 years old and lived in 24 US regions. Authors' data handling: Amplification from reference gene primers served as the basis for estimated nucleated cell counts. Profiled with immunoSEQ multiplex PCR; TCRdb holds only in-frame clones, not every one. V, J and clone size are those of that table, while D and trimming were read from the DNA. The sample holds 240,000 or so clones; around 87% are singletons and the top ten take roughly 3.1%. The source is a woman aged 40 to 50 with acute COVID-19. The sequencing input was PBMCs or T cells enriched from blood (not recorded which).

In DNA, the CDR3 is TGTGCCACCAGTGATGCAGGGGTTTTAGGATTCGATGGCTACACCTTC. As protein: CATSDAGVLGFDGYTF. The chain uses TRBV24-1 and TRBJ1-2; possible D gene TRBD1, 6 bases. The germline V and J ends were trimmed by 3 bases and 6 bases, with 19 bases remaining between them. Germline V gene sequence: CDR1 KGHDR, CDR2 SFDVKD. CDR3 length: 16 amino acids.